These 8 T cell receptor beta chains share one sample of origin, sequenced in a study of human T cells and chemical hapten exposure. TCRdb re-derived calls from the RACE reads in MiXCR, one entry per CDR3 protein. The data contain 330,000 or so distinct CDR3 sequences, roughly 6% of them singletons. Time point denoted: patch test 2, 6 weeks after DPC sensitization. As for treatment: therapeutic diphenylcyclopropenone sensitization with weekly scalp DPC. The sample here was whole blood, taken in connection with sensitization to the hapten diphenylcyclopropenone (DPC). Receptors were obtained from a woman aged 18-29 years with alopecia areata. Some clones in this sample may be carry-over from other donors' samples.

This sequence joins TRBV5-6 and TRBJ2-7; 9 nucleotides match TRBD1. The CDR3 runs to 13 residues. V lost 7 bases and J lost 2; bases outside the gene matches: 4. CDR1 is SGHDT, CDR2 YYEEEE, per germline. The CDR3 loop reads CASRGDRAYEQYF. In DNA, the CDR3 is TGTGCCAGCCGAGGGGACAGGGCCTACGAGCAGTACTTC.

This clonotype was observed at least ten times. The chain links TRBV4-3 to TRBJ1-1; a weak D match, TRBD1 (5 bases). There are 15 residues in the CDR3. The germline V and J ends were trimmed by 1 base and 0 bases, with 9 bases remaining between them. Germline loops: CDR1 LGHNA, CDR2 YSLEER. CDR3 residues: CASSQGQFMNTEAFF. In DNA, the CDR3 is TGCGCCAGCAGCCAAGGACAGTTTATGAACACTGAAGCTTTCTTT.

This clonotype came up a few times. The V and J genes are TRBV24-1 and TRBJ2-5; D might be TRBD1 (5 bases). V lost 2 bases and J lost 0, with 6 bases in between. Germline-derived CDR1 and CDR2 are KGHDR and SFDVKD. This CDR3 region has 14 residues. The CDR3 spells CATSDYRYQETQYF. The CDR3 DNA is TGTGCCACCAGTGATTACAGGTACCAAGAGACCCAGTACTTC.

This clonotype has a count of ten or more. The chain employs TRBV29-1 and TRBJ2-7, with 7 bases that match TRBD1. The ends lost 5 bases at V and 1 base at J; junction bases unmatched: 20. CDR1 is SQVTM, CDR2 ANQGSEA, per germline. This CDR3 contains 18 residues. The CDR3 loop reads CSVSHPLIPGQQSYEQYF. The CDR3 DNA reads as TGCAGCGTTTCTCACCCTCTTATCCCGGGACAGCAATCCTACGAGCAGTACTTC.

This clonotype has only a few counts. The rearrangement links TRBV10-3 to TRBJ1-1; D is undetermined. The CDR3 sequence is 14 residues long. Germline-derived CDR1 and CDR2 are ENHRY and SYGVKD. V lost 3 bases and J lost 1, with 9 bases in between. The CDR3 spells CAISESLENTEAFF. The CDR3 DNA sequence: TGTGCCATCAGTGAAAGTTTGGAGAACACTGAAGCTTTCTTT.

This rearrangement joins TRBV12-3 or TRBV12-4 to TRBJ1-1, with a possible D match to TRBD1 (6 bases). V lost 1 base and J lost 4, with 10 bases in between. CDR3 size: 14 residues. The CDR3 sequence: CASSLDRAITEAFF. The CDR3 nucleotides read TGTGCCAGCAGTTTAGACAGGGCGATCACTGAAGCTTTCTTT.

The chain joins TRBV19 to TRBJ1-2; D possibly corresponds to TRBD1 (6 bases). Germline CDR1 LNHDA, CDR2 SQIVND (reference sequence). The CDR3 extends over 16 amino acids. V was cut by 6 bases and J by 0 bases, with 17 bases left in between. CDR3 nucleotides: TGTGCCAGTAGAAAACAGGGTTTCGGAGCTAACTATGGCTACACCTTC. Translating gives CASRKQGFGANYGYTF.

The J gene is TRBJ2-3, the V gene TRBV1; the D call in the table, TRBD1, was not verified against the DNA. TRBV1 is annotated as a pseudogene. The CDR3 length is 16 residues. CDR3 DNA: TGCACCAGCAGCCACCTCACTAGCACCCCCTCAGATACGCAGTATTTT. Translating gives CTSSHLTSTPSDTQYF.